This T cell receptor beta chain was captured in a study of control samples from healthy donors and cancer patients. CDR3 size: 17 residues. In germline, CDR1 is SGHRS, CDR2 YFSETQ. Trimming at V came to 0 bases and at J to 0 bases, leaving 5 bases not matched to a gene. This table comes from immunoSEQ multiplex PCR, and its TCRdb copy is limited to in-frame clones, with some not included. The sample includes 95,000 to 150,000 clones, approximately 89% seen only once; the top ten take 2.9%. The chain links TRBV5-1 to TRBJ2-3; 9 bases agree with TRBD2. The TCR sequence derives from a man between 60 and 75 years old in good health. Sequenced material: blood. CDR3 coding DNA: TGCGCCAGCAGCTTGGAGGGCGGGGGGGCCAGCACAGATACGCAGTATTTT. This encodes CASSLEGGGASTDTQYF.